The 8 T cell receptor beta chains reported below all come from one sample, sequenced in a study of CD8+CD57+ T cells in acquired aplastic anemia. Profiling of TCR beta VDJ combinations and CDR3 sequences used genomic DNA as template. In TCRdb, the reads were re-called with MiXCR into one record per CDR3 protein. The repertoire consists of approximately 130,000 distinct CDR3 sequences, with about two fifths occurring once and the leading ten covering around 2.7%. For sequencing, patients were chosen who had shown expansion of CD8+CD57+ cells by flow cytometry. Sequencing input: sorted CD4+, CD8+, or CD8+CD57+ T cells (not recorded which) from PBMCs. These receptors were obtained from a human donor with aplastic anemia.

This clonotype was seen repeatedly, ten times or more. The gene calls are TRBV11-1 and TRBJ2-7; perhaps TRBD1 as D (5 bases). Germline V CDR1 and CDR2: SGHAT, FQDESV (reference sequence). The ends were cut back, 1 base at V and 2 bases at J, with 9 bases in the middle. The CDR3 sequence is 14 residues long. The CDR3 nucleotides are TGTGCCAGCAGCTTAGGGCAGGGTCCCTACGAGCAGTACTTC. Encoded protein: CASSLGQGPYEQYF.

This clonotype was observed at least ten times. The V and J genes are TRBV4-1 and TRBJ2-2; D call uncertain. Trimming left V 1 base short and J 1 base short, with 10 bases between. The CDR3 totals 16 residues. Germline V lookup: CDR1 MGHRA, CDR2 YSYEKL. Here the CDR3 DNA reads TGCGCCAGCAGCCAAGGCGCAGCGAAGAACACCGGGGAGCTGTTTTTT. Protein sequence: CASSQGAAKNTGELFF.

Details on this clonotype: Since a much larger clone is just one base distant, this may be a read error. The gene calls are TRBV6-5 and TRBJ1-3; tentative D call: TRBD1 (5 bases). The CDR3 is made up of 17 amino acids. Per the germline V gene, CDR1 is MNHEY and CDR2 is SVGAGI. The CDR3 spells CASSYTGLSLSGSTIYF. CDR3 bases: TGTGCCAGCAGTTACACGGGACTCTCACTCTCTGGAAGCACCATATATTTT.

There are a few counts of this clonotype. The chain uses TRBV2 and TRBJ1-1; the D is unclear. Trimming pared 5 bases from V and 5 bases from J, leaving 18 bases between. The CDR3 has 15 residues. Germline assignment: CDR1 SNHLY and CDR2 FYNNEI. CDR3 bases: TGTGCCAGCAGTAACCCCGGGCCCCCCGGGACTGAAGCTTTCTTT. Translating it yields CASSNPGPPGTEAFF.

This clonotype showed up many times. The rearrangement joins TRBV5-4 to TRBJ1-3; 7 nucleotides line up with TRBD1. The J segment lost 2 bases and the V segment lost 4 bases, leaving 9 bases of the junction unmatched. The CDR3 contains 16 residues. The germline gives CDR1 SGHNT, CDR2 YYREEE (reference sequence). The chain's CDR3 is CASSIDREWPGNTIYF. The CDR3, as DNA: TGTGCCAGCAGCATAGACAGGGAATGGCCTGGAAACACCATATATTTT.

This clonotype was seen many times. Written as DNA, the CDR3 is TGCGCCAGCAGCCCGGGAGAAAAACTGTTTTTT. As protein: CASSPGEKLFF. The V call is TRBV5-1, the J call TRBJ1-4, with D unresolved. Trimming cost V 4 bases and J 8 bases, with 6 bases left between them. Germline V lookup: CDR1 SGHRS, CDR2 YFSETQ. This CDR3 is built from 11 residues.

Details on this clonotype: This may stem from a read error, because a much larger clone lies one nucleotide away. J is TRBJ2-5 and V is TRBV5-5; D is unclear. The V end was cut by 4 bases, the J end by 5 bases, with 15 bases between. The CDR3 runs 14 residues. Germline V gene data show CDR1 as SGHKS and CDR2 as YYEKEE (reference sequence). CDR3 DNA sequence: TGTGCCAGCAGCAGTCATATCCCAAGTGAGACCCAGTACTTC. It specifies CASSSHIPSETQYF.

This clonotype was counted at least ten times. V usage is TRBV6-1 and J usage is TRBJ2-7; 9 bases align to TRBD1. The CDR3 has 15 residues. In germline, CDR1 is MNHNS, CDR2 SASEGT. The V segment lost 0 bases and the J segment 4 bases; nucleotides outside the gene matches: 4. DNA of the CDR3: TGTGCCAGCAGTGAAGCCGGGACAGGGAAGTACGAGCAGTACGTC. This sequence encodes CASSEAGTGKYEQYV.